This T cell receptor beta chain was obtained from a study of blood T cell repertoires in COVID-19. Whole-study context: Sites across the United States, Italy and Spain contributed samples from acute and convalescent COVID-19. In each case, the material was cDNA or gDNA derived from T cells, B-cell-depleted T cells, or PBMCs.

TCRdb's table, derived via immunoSEQ multiplex PCR, lists solely in-frame clones and lacks some. The sample gives approximately 310,000 clones, approximately 88% of which show up once; approximately 5% is in the top ten. Residents of 24 US areas, aged about 18 to 89 years, made up the participants. The recovered donors of Cohort 3 showed two negative PCRs, clearance, or symptom resolution. The CDR3 is made up of 14 amino acids. Germline V gene data show CDR1 as LGHNA and CDR2 as YNFKEQ. Trimming pared 2 bases from V and 2 bases from J, leaving 10 bases between. V gene TRBV4-2 combines with J gene TRBJ2-7; TRBD1 is a possible D gene (5 bases). This clonotype originated in a man in his sixties who had recovered from COVID-19. Sequencing was performed on PBMCs or T cells enriched from blood (not recorded which). CDR3 region: CASSQPQGTYEQYF. CDR3 bases: TGTGCCAGCAGCCAACCCCAGGGCACCTACGAGCAGTACTTC.